This T cell receptor (beta chain) was documented in a study of cytomegalovirus exposure and HLA in healthy donors. Overall study results and limits: Several top significant clusters appeared, in a later analysis, to be linked to common viral pathogens. Diagnosis of cytomegalovirus status made by the classifier reportedly showed high specificity and sensitivity. Productive status was seen about 90% or about 30% of the time for most TCR beta V segments in an earlier analysis.

PCR amplification relied on 60 Vbeta primers (plus 13 Jbeta primers). Assay used: immunoSEQ multiplex PCR; TCRdb lists only in-frame clones, some missing. Among 150,000 to 200,000 clones listed, around 80% were seen once. This CDR3 contains 15 residues. Germline-derived CDR1 and CDR2 are MNHNS and SASEGT. Details on this clone: The antigen is not known. The germline gene is not matched at one end of the junction; a read error may be the cause. The sample holds other DNA sequences that translate to the same CDR3.

The chain joins TRBV6-1 to TRBJ2-4, with D possibly matching TRBD2 (6 bases). The source material was PBMCs. The TCR comes from a woman between 40 and 55 years old in good health and CMV-seropositive. CDR3 DNA: TGCGCCAGCACCGAGGGTGGAGGGTACCTAAACATTCAGTACTTC. It encodes CASTEGGGYLNIQYF.